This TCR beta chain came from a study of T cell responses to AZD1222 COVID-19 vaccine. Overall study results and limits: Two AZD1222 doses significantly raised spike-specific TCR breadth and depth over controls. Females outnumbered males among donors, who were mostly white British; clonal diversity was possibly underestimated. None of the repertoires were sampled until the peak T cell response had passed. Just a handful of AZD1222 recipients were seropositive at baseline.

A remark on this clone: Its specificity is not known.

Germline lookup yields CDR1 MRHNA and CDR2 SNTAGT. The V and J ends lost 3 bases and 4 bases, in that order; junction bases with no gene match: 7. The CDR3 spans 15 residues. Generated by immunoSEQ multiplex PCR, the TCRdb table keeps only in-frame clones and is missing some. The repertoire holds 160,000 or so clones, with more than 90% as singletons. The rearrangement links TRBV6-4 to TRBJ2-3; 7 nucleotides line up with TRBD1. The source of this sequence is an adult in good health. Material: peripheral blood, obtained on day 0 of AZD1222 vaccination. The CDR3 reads CASSEQGQGADTQYF. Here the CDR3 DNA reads TGTGCCAGCAGTGAACAGGGTCAGGGGGCAGATACGCAGTATTTT.